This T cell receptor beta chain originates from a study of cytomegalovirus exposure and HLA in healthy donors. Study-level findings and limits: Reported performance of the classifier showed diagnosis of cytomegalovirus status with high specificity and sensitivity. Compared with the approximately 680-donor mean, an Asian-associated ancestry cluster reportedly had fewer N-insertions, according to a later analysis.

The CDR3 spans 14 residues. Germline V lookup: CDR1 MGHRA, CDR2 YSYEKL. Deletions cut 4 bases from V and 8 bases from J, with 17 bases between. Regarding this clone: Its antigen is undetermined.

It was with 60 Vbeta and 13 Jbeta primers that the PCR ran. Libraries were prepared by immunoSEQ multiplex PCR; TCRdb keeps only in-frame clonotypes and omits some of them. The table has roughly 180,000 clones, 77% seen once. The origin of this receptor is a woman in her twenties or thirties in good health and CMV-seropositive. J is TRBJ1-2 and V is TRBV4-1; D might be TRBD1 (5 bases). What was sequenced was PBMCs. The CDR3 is CASSRSRDSYGYTF. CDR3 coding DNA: TGCGCCAGCAGCCGAAGTCGGGACTCCTACGGCTACACCTTC.